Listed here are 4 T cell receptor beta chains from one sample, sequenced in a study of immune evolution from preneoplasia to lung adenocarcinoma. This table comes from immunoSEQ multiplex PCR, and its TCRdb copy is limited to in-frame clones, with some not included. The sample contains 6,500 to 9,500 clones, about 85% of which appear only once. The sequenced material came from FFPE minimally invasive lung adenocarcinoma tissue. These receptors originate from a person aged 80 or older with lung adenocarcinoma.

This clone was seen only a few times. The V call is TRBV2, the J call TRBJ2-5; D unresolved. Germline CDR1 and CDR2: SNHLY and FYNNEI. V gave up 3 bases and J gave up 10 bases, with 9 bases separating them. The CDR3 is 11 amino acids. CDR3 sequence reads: CASSETWDQYF. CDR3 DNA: TGTGCCAGCAGTGAGACGTGGGACCAGTACTTC.

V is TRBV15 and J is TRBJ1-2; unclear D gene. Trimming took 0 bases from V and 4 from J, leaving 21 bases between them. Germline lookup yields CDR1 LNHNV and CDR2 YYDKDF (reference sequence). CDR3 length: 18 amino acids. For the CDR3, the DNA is TGTGCCACCAGCAGAGATCAGGATGCGGGCGTCAGAGCCTATGGCTACACCTTC. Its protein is CATSRDQDAGVRAYGYTF.

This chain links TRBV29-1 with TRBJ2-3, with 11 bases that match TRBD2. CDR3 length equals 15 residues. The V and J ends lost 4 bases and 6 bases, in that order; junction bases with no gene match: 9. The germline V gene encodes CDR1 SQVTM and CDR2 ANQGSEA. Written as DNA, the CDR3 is TGCAGCGTTGTAGGGGGACTAGCGGCCTCGGATACGCAGTATTTT. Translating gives CSVVGGLAASDTQYF.

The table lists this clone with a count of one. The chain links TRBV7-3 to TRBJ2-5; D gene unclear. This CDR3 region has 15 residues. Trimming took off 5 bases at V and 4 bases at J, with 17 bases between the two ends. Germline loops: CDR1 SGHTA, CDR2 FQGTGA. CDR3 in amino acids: CASSPTSATGETQYF. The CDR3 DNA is TGTGCCAGCAGCCCCACTTCCGCAACCGGAGAGACCCAGTACTTC. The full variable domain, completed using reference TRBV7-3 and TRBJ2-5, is GAGVSQTPSNKVTEKGKYVELRCDPISGHTALYWYRQSLGQGPEFLIYFQGTGAADDSGLPNDRFFAVRPEGSVSTLKIQRTERGDSAVYLCASSPTSATGETQYFGPGTRLLVL.